The entry that follows covers one T cell receptor (beta chain) sequence. The antigen is not known. This specimen belongs to a study of cytomegalovirus exposure and HLA in healthy donors. The study's findings and limits: The investigators catalogued some 160 TCR beta chains as cytomegalovirus-associated.

It was with 60 Vbeta and 13 Jbeta primers that the PCR ran. Assay used: immunoSEQ multiplex PCR; TCRdb lists only in-frame clones, some missing. This table lists about 50,000 clones. The CDR3 totals 14 residues. Germline values: CDR1 SGHRS, CDR2 YFSETQ. The V end lost 1 base, the J end lost 1 base, and 8 bases lay between the germline ends. Sequencing was carried out using PBMCs. This chain connects TRBV5-1 to TRBJ1-1; no clear D gene. The clonotype comes from a woman between 18 and 30 years old in good health and CMV-seronegative. In DNA form, the CDR3 reads TGCGCCAGCAGCTTGCTACAGACGAACACTGAAGCTTTCTTT. This encodes CASSLLQTNTEAFF. Combining the CDR3 with reference TRBV5-1 and TRBJ1-1 gives the whole variable domain KAGVTQTPRYLIKTRGQQVTLSCSPISGHRSVSWYQQTPGQGLQFLFEYFSETQRNKGNFPGRFSGRQFSNSRSEMNVSTLELGDSALYLCASSLLQTNTEAFFGQGTRLTVV.